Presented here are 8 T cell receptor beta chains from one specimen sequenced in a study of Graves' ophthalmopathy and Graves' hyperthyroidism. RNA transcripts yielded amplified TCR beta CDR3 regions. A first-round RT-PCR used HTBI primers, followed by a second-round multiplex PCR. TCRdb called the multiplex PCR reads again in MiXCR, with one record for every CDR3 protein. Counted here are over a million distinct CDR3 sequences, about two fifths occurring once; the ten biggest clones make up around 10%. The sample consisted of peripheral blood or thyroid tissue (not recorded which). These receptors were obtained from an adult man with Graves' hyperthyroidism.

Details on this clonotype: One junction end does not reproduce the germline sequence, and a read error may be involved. CDR3 amino acids: CASSSEGAYEQYF. The CDR3 nucleotides read TGTGCCAGTAGCTCGGAAGGGGCCTACGAGCAGTACTTC. The rearrangement uses TRBV7-2 and TRBJ2-7, with D tentatively TRBD1 (5 bases). Germline-derived CDR1 and CDR2 are SGHTA and FQGNSA. The CDR3 contains 13 residues.

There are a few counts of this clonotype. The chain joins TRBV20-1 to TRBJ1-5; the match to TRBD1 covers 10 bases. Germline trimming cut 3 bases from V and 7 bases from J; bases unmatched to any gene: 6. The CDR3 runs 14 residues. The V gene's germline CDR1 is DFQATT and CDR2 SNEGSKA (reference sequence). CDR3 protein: CSASPGTGEQPQHF. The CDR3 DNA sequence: TGCAGTGCTAGCCCCGGGACAGGGGAACAGCCCCAGCATTTT.

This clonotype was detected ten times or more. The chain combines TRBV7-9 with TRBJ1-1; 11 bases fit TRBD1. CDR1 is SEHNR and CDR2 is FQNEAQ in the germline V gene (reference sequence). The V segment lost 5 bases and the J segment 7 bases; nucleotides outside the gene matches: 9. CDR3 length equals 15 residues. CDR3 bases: TGTGCCAGCAGCCCCCCTAGGGGACAGGGGGGTGAAGCTTTCTTT. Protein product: CASSPPRGQGGEAFF. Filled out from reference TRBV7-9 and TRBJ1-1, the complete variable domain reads DTGVSQNPRHKITKRGQNVTFRCDPISEHNRLYWYRQTLGQGPEFLTYFQNEAQLEKSRLLSDRFSAERPKGSFSTLEIQRTEQGDSAMYLCASSPPRGQGGEAFFGQGTRLTVV.

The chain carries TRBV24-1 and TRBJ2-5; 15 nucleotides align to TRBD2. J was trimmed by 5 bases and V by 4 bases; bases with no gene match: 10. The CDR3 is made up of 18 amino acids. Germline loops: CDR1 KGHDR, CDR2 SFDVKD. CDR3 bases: TGTGCCACCAGTGACCCTGGACTAGCGGGAGGGCCGGGGGAGACCCAGTACTTC. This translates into CATSDPGLAGGPGETQYF.

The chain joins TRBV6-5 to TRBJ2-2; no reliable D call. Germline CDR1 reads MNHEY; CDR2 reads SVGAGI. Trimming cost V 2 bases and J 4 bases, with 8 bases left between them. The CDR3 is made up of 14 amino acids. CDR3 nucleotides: TGTGCCAGCAGTTACACGATAGTCACCGGGGAGCTGTTTTTT. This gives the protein CASSYTIVTGELFF.

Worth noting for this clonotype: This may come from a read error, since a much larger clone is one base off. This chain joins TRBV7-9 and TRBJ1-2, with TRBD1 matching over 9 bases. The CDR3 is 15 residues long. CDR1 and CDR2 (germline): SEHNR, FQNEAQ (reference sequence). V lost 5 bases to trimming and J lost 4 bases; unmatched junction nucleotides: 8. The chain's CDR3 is CASSILTGGVYGYTF. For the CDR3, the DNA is TGTGCCAGCAGCATTCTCACAGGGGGCGTCTATGGCTACACCTTC.

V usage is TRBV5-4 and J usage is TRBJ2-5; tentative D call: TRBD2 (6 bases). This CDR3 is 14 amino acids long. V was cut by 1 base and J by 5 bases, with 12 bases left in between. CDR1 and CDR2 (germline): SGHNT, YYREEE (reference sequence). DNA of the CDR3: TGTGCCAGCAGCTTGTACGCAGGGAGGGAGACCCAGTACTTC. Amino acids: CASSLYAGRETQYF.

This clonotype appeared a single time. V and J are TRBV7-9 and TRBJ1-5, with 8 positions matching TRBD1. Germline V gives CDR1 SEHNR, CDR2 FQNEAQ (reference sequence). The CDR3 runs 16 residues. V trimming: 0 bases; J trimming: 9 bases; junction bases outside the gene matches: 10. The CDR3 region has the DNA TGTGCCAGCAGCTTAGCAGGAGACAGGGGCGTTCGGCCCCAGCATTTT. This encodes CASSLAGDRGVRPQHF.